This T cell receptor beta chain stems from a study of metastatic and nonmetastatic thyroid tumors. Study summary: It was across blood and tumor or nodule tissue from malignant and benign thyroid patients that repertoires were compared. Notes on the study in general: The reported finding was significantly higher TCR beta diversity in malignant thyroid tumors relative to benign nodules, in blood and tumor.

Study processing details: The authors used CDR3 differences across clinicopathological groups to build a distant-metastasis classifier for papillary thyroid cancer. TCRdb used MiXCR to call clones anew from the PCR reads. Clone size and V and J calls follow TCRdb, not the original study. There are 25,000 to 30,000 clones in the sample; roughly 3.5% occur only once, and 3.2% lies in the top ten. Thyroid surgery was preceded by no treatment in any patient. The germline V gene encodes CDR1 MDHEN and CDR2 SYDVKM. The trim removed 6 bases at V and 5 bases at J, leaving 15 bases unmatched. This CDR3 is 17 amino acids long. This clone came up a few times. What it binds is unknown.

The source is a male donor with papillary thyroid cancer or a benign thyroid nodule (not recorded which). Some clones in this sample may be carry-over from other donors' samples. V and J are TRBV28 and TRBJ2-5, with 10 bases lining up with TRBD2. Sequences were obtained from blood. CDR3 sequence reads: CASRATSGAWKVETQYF. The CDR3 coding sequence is TGTGCCAGCAGAGCCACTAGCGGGGCCTGGAAAGTGGAGACCCAGTACTTC.